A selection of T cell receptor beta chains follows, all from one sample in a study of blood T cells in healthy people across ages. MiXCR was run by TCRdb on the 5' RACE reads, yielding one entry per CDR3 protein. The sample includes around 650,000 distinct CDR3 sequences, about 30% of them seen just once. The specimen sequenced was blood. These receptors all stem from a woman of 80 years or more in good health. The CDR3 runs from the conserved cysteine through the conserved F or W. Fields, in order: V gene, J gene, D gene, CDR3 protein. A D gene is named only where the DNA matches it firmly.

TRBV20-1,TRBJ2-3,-,CSANTRPSDTQYF
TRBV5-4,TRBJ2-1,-,CASSSFRYNEQFF
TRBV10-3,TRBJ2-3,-,CAISPRGLSTDTQYF
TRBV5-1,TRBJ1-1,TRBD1,CASSWSPGQGDPEAFF
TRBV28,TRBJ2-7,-,CASSSPGLSYEQYF
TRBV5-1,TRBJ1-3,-,CASSWEGGVNTIYF
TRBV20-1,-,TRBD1,CRASRDSYEQYF
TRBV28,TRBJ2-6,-,CASSRGSGASVLTF
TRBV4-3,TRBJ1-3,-,CASSQGIRNTIYF
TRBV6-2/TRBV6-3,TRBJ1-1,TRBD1,CASSTGGGEAFF
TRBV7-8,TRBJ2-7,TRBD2,CASSIKPGLDEQYF
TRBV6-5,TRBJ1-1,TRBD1,CASSDNRGTEAFF
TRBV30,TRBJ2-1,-,CAWSGTRSYNEQFF
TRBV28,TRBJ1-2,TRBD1,CASRAGTGFYGYTF
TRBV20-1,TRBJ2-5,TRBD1,CSAQDRGQETQYF
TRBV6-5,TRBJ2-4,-,CASSYDRDIQYF
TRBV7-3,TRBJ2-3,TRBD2,CASSLTGRTSRGGKADTQYF
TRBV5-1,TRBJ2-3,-,CASIRDSRTDTQYF
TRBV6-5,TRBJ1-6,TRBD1,CASSSGQEFYSPLHF
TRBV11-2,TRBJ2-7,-,CASSLDLVTGLSSYEQYF
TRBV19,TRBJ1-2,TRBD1,CASSMSGAGGSNYGYTF
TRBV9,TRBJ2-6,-,CASNRFLSGANVLTF
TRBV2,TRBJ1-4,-,CASSGSPGGSGNEKLFF
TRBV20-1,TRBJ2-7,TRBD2,CSAGGGRTSLYEQYF
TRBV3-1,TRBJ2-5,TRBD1,CASSQDRQGNIQETQYF
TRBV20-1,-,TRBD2,CSASRLAGVPETQYF
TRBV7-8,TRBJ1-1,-,CASRPSVVTEAFF
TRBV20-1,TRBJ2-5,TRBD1,CSARVGTGGNRETQYF
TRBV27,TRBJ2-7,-,CASSPRATSSYEQYF
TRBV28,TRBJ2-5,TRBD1,CASSLGDRVYF
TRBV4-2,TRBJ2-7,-,CASSQAASSWATSYEQYF
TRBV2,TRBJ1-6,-,CASRDAAASPLHF
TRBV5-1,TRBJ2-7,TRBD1,CASSLTGGNPYEQYF
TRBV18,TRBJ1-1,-,CASSSERQDHTEAFF
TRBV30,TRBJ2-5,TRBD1,CAVMTGGQETQYF
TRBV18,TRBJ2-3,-,CASSLAGGLTDTQYF
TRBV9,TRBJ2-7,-,CASSVLAGDSYEQYF
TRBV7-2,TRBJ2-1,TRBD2,CASSLAPSGGFYNERFF
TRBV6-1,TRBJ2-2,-,CASSAFLGELFF
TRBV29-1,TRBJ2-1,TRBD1,CSPGWYRGEQFF
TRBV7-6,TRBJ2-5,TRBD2,CASSLVAGPQETQYF
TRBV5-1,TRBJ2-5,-,CASSLNGAQETQYF
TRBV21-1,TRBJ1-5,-,CASRGVGVRSFNQPQHF
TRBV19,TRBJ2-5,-,CASSITLRGETQYF
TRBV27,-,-,CASSPQLGYEQYF
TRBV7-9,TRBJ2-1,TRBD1,CATQTGGSYNEQFF
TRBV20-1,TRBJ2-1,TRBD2,CSASWGLAGGSRNEQFF
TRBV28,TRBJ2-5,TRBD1,CASSHTGTGYETQYF
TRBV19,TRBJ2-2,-,CASGGGDYTGELFF
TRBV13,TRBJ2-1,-,CASSLAPNRNEQFF
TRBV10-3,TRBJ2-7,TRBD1,CAIRSGQGLNEQYF
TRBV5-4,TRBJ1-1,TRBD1,CASSPSPDRGTEAFF
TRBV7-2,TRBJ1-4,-,CASSQRGGGEKLFF
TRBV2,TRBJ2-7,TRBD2,CASSVGGNTYEQYF